This TCR beta chain was sequenced for a study of blood T cells in healthy people across ages. Regarding the study as a whole: TCR beta diversity correlated strongly with naive T cell percentage.

The CDR3 is 12 residues long. Deletions cut 6 bases from V and 0 bases from J, with 8 bases between. The germline gives CDR1 SQVTM, CDR2 ANQGSEA. Primed by a sample-barcoded 5' primer and a J-beta primer mix, a second PCR proceeded for about 6 to 12 cycles. TCRdb redid the calling of the 5' RACE reads with MiXCR, one entry per CDR3 protein. The table lists 980,000 or so distinct CDR3 sequences, roughly 52% of them singletons, with roughly 13% in the top ten. Regarding this clonotype: The target antigen is unknown.

The TCR was taken from a man younger than 45 in good health. This sequence joins TRBV29-1 and TRBJ2-5, with D maybe TRBD1 (5 bases). The source material was blood. Written as DNA, the CDR3 is TGCAGCGTAAACAGGTACCAAGAGACCCAGTACTTC. It yields the protein CSVNRYQETQYF.